This entry lists 6 T cell receptor beta chains sequenced from one sample in a study of T-cell memory formation after mild COVID-19. Each CDR3 protein gets one entry after TCRdb re-called the 5' RACE reads with MiXCR. The sample carries about 340,000 distinct CDR3 sequences, 20% to 25% recorded once. Material: PBMCs or a T cell subset sorted from them (not recorded which). The receptors originated from an adult woman who had mild COVID-19 (a few samples of this study predate the infection). Cell type and time point are not known.

This clonotype occurred a few times. The chain couples TRBV5-1 to TRBJ2-1; D gene uncertain. The V end lost 4 bases, the J end lost 4 bases, and 12 bases lay between the germline ends. CDR1 SGHRS and CDR2 YFSETQ come from the germline V gene. The CDR3 runs to 14 residues. The CDR3 reads CASSADGLYNEQFF. The CDR3 DNA follows: TGCGCCAGCAGCGCCGATGGGTTGTACAATGAGCAGTTCTTC.

The table lists this clonotype with many counts. V is TRBV4-1 and J is TRBJ2-3, with TRBD2 identical over 8 bases. CDR3 size: 17 residues. Losses at the gene ends were 1 base for V and 4 bases for J; bases not matched to a gene: 10. Germline CDR1 reads MGHRA; CDR2 reads YSYEKL. This CDR3 is CASSQARGGRAADTQYF. The CDR3 nucleotides read TGCGCCAGCAGCCAAGCCCGGGGGGGCCGGGCGGCAGATACGCAGTATTTT.

This clonotype was seen a few times. V is TRBV4-3 and J is TRBJ1-5, with a possible D match to TRBD1 (6 bases). Germline assignment: CDR1 LGHNA and CDR2 YSLEER. V shed 0 bases and J shed 6 bases, with 12 bases lying between them. The CDR3 has 15 amino acids. For the CDR3, the DNA is TGCGCCAGCAGCCAAGACGGGGGCTGGGGTCAGCCCCAGCATTTT. Protein: CASSQDGGWGQPQHF.

The V and J genes are TRBV20-1 and TRBJ1-6, with 7 bases fitting TRBD1. Germline CDR1 and CDR2: DFQATT and SNEGSKA (reference sequence). The CDR3 length is 15 residues. The ends lost 0 bases at V and 4 bases at J; junction bases unmatched: 3. CDR3 nucleotides: TGCAGTGCTAGAGATACGGGACAGTATAATTCACCCCTCCACTTT. Translated, it gives CSARDTGQYNSPLHF.

This clonotype has ten or more counts. The chain is built from TRBV12-3 or TRBV12-4 and TRBJ2-5; perhaps TRBD2 as D (5 bases). V was trimmed by 4 bases and J by 5 bases, leaving 17 bases between them. The CDR3 is 15 residues long. The CDR3 reads CASSSSAGGVETQYF. CDR3 bases: TGTGCCAGCAGTTCCAGCGCCGGAGGTGTGGAGACCCAGTACTTC.

The chain links TRBV6-1 to TRBJ1-2; TRBD1 is a possible D gene (6 bases). The CDR3 loop spans 17 amino acids. CDR1 is MNHNS and CDR2 is SASEGT in the germline V gene. Trimming shortened V by 7 bases and J by 8 bases, and 29 bases separated the two germline ends. For the CDR3, the DNA is TGTGCCAGCAACCCCCTGGGGGGGGCCGGGACAAGGAGGGGCTACACCTTC. Amino acids: CASNPLGGAGTRRGYTF.